This T cell receptor beta chain is from a study of T cells in Graves' hyperthyroidism and ophthalmopathy. Losses at the gene ends were 5 bases for V and 6 bases for J; bases not matched to a gene: 9. CDR3 length equals 14 residues. Study outcomes and limitations: Ophthalmopathy was identified by the model a median approximately six months ahead of onset. In the analysis, a 13 V-J model separated ophthalmopathy from stable hyperthyroidism. Most expanded thyroid clonotypes above 0.001 also appeared in blood.

This clonotype has only a few counts. Its antigen is unknown. RNA transcripts were the template for amplifying TCR beta CDR3 regions. Carried out on the TCR CDR3, a first-round RT-PCR used the HTBI primer set. Via MiXCR, TCRdb re-called the multiplex PCR reads, giving one row per CDR3 protein. The sample lists roughly 500,000 distinct CDR3 sequences; 46% were seen once. Researchers barred patients who had uncontrolled infection, other autoimmune disease, pregnancy or lactation. Sequencing was performed on peripheral blood or thyroid tissue (not recorded which). The chain links TRBV12-3 or TRBV12-4 to TRBJ2-7; 8 nucleotides match TRBD1. This clonotype originated in an adult woman with Graves' disease, either hyperthyroidism or ophthalmopathy (not recorded which). The CDR3 DNA is TGTGCCAGCAGTCAGCAGGGGGCTAAGGTCGAGCAGTACTTC. Translated: CASSQQGAKVEQYF.